This T cell receptor beta chain was documented in a study of blood T cells in healthy people across ages (dated by TCRdb to about 2015). Some background on the complete study: In model experiments, roughly one uniquely barcoded TCR beta cDNA molecule per two T cells was captured by template switching. The study measured age-related changes in TCR beta repertoire diversity using deep sequencing normalized with unique cDNA molecular identifiers. To avoid experimental bias, donors of different ages were spread randomly across the sequencing lanes. The study analyzed two additional independent replicas of 1 million unique cDNA reads from the same blood draw for two donors, one aged 18 to 30 and one aged 80 or older. The donors were split into four age groups: young (average 16 years), middle-aged (more than 35), aged (around 67) and long-lived (about 74).

Library method: 5' RACE. Instrument used: Illumina HiSeq 2500. A second PCR of 7 to 11 cycles was performed with a sample-barcoded 5' primer and a J-beta primer mix. Each TCR beta cDNA molecule received a unique molecular identifier from a template-switch 5' adaptor carrying 12 random nucleotides. At least 3 million CDR3-containing paired-end reads were obtained from each sample. The Mint cDNA synthesis kit, primed by a TRBC-specific oligonucleotide, was used to synthesize first-strand cDNA from all RNA. All cDNA was treated with uracil-DNA glycosylase and then went through a first 18-cycle PCR with the universal primers M1SS and BC2_uni_R. As for the authors' bioinformatics: Each sample was normalized by randomly selecting 1 million high-quality reads, each carrying a distinct molecular identifier. Reads with shared molecular identifiers were discarded instead of being binned into consensus sequences. MiTCR, with a Q25 quality threshold and the strictest error-elimination algorithm, was used for CDR3 identification, clonotype clustering and error correction. A nonparametric unseen species model with Euler transformation was used to estimate a lower bound on total TCR beta diversity. The public reads were quality trimmed at Q25 with fastp and then assembled into clones with MiXCR by TCRdb, keeping productive beta chains. Duplicate CDR3 protein sequences are folded into a single record with the most common DNA and genes. These V and J calls derive from TCRdb rather than the authors' analysis. The sample table holds around 670,000 distinct CDR3 sequences, of which around 31% were seen once. The top ten hold 15% to 19% of the sample.

The CDR3 measures 14 amino acids from cysteine to phenylalanine. The CDR3 DNA has 42 bases and is translated from base 1. V sheds 5 bases and J sheds 5 bases, leaving 16 bases between their ends. CDR1 is given as SNHLY and CDR2 as FYNNEI, both from the germline V gene. Donors were around 37 systemically healthy Caucasian individuals from Russia aged roughly 6 to 95 years. Around 10 milliliters of peripheral blood were drawn from each donor into EDTA-treated Vacutainer tubes. Ficoll-Paque density-gradient centrifugation was used to isolate PBMCs, with at least 7 million per sample. Total RNA was extracted from PBMCs with Trizol reagent, with at least 6 micrograms obtained per sample. Naive CD45RAhigh/CD27high T cell percentages were measured by flow cytometry on a PBMC aliquot from every donor. As for this clonotype: The antigen it binds to is not known. Per-base quality was not reported, and no clone a single base away is much larger than it.

The research as a whole found: As age increased, observed TCR beta diversity per million T cells dropped in a roughly linear way, and a significant reduction was already evident by age 40. Compared with the aged group, the long-lived group had more naive CD4+ T cells, fewer expanded clones and increased TCR diversity, a pattern suggesting age selection. Estimates of total diversity from one million sequenced T cells were regarded as lower bounds and underestimates. Observed TCR beta diversity correlated strongly with the percentage of naive T cells measured by flow cytometry. Donor CMV infection status was unknown, potentially confounding age-related changes in expanded clonotypes. Because profiling used bulk unsorted PBMCs, naive and antigen-experienced compartments could not be compared conclusively.

This receptor was obtained from a woman older than 75 in good health. The V gene is TRBV2 and the J gene is TRBJ2-7; a tentative D match to TRBD1 spans 6 bases. The sequencing input was blood. The sequenced DNA is TGTGCCAGCAGTCCTCGGGACAACCGGCACGAGCAGTACTTC. This sequence encodes CASSPRDNRHEQYF.